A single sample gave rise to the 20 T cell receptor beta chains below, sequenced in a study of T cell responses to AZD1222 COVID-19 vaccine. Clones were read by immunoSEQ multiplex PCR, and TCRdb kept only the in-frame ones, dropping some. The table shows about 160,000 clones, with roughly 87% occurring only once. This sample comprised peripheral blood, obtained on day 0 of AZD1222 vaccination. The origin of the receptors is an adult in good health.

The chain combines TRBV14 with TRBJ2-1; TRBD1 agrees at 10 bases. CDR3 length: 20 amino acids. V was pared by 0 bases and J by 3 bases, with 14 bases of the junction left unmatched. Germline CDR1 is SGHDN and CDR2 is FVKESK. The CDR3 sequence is CASSQEDRGRREALYNEQFF. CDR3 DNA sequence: TGTGCCAGCAGCCAAGAAGACAGGGGGCGACGGGAGGCCCTCTACAATGAGCAGTTCTTC.

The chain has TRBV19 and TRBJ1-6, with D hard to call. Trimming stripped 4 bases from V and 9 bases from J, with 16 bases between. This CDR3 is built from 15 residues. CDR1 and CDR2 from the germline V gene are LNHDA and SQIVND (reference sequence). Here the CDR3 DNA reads TGTGCCAGTAGTACTGGATTGTCGGGCAGTTCACCCCTCCACTTT. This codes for CASSTGLSGSSPLHF.

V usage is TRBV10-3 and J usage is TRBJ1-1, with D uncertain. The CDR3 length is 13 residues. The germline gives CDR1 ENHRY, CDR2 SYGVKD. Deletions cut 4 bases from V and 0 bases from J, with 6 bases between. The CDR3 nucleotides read TGTGCCATCAGTGTTCGGGTGAACACTGAAGCTTTCTTT. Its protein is CAISVRVNTEAFF.

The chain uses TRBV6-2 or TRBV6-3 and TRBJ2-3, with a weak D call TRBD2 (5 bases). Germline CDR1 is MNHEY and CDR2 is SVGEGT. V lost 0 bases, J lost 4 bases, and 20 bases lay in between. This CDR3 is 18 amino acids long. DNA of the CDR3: TGTGCCAGCAGTTACTCGGGATACACCCCTTGGCGGGCAGATACGCAGTATTTT. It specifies CASSYSGYTPWRADTQYF.

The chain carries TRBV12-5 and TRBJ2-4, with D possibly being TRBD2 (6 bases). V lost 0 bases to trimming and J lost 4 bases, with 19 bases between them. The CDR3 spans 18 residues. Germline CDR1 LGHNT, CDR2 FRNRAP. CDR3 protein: CASGLVPDGSGIKNIQYF. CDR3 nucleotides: TGTGCTAGTGGTTTGGTACCCGACGGGAGCGGAATAAAAAACATTCAGTACTTC.

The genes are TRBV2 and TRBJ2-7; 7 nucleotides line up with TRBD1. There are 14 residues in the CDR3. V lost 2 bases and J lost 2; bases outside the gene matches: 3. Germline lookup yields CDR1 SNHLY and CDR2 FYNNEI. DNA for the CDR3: TGTGCCAGCAGTGAACCGGACAGGACCTACGAGCAGTACTTC. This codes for CASSEPDRTYEQYF. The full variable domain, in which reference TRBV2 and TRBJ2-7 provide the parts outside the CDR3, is EPEVTQTPSHQVTQMGQEVILRCVPISNHLYFYWYRQILGQKVEFLVSFYNNEISEKSEIFDDQFSVERPDGSNFTLKIRSTKLEDSAMYFCASSEPDRTYEQYFGPGTRLTVT.

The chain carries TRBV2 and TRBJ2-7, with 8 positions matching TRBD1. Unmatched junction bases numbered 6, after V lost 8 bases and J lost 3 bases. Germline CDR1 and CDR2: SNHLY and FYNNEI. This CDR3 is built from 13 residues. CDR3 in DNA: TGTGCCAGCTCCGTGGACAGGGACTACGAGCAGTACTTC. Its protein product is CASSVDRDYEQYF.

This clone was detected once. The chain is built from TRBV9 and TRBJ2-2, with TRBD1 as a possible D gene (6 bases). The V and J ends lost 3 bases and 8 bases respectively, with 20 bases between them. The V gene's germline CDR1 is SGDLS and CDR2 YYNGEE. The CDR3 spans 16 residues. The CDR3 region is CASSEGGVDPKGELFF. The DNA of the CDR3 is TGTGCCAGCAGCGAAGGGGGAGTGGACCCCAAAGGGGAGCTGTTTTTT.

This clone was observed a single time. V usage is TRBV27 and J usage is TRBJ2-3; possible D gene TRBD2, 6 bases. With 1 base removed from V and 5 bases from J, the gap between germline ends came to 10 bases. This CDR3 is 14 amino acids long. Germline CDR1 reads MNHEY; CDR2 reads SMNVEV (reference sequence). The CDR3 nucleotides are TGTGCCAGCAGTTTATTGGCGGGGTTAGATACGCAGTATTTT. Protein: CASSLLAGLDTQYF.

CDR3 in amino acids: CASSYSLGTGYGQYF. The CDR3 DNA reads as TGTGCCAGCAGTTACTCTTTAGGGACAGGCTATGGGCAGTACTTC. This rearrangement joins TRBV6-5 to TRBJ2-7, with 8 bases fitting TRBD1. Losses at the gene ends were 0 bases for V and 9 bases for J; bases not matched to a gene: 10. The CDR3 covers 15 residues. Germline-derived CDR1 and CDR2 are MNHEY and SVGAGI.

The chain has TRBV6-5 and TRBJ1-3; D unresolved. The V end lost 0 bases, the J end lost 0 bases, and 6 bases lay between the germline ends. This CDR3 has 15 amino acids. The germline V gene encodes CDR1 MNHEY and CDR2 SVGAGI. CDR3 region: CASSYSRDSGNTIYF. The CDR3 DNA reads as TGTGCCAGCAGTTACTCGAGGGACTCTGGAAACACCATATATTTT.

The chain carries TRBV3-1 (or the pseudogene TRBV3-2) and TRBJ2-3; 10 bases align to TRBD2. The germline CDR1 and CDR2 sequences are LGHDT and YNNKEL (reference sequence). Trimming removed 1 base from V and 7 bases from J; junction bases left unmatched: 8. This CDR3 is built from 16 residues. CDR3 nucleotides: TGTGCCAGCAGCCAAGGGCTAGCGGGAGCCTCGAATACGCAGTATTTT. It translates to CASSQGLAGASNTQYF.

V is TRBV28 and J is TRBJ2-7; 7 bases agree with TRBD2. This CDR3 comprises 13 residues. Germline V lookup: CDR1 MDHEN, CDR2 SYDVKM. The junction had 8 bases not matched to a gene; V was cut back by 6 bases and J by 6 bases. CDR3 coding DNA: TGTGCCAGCAGCTTGCCGGGGGGTGCCGAGCAGTACTTC. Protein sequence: CASSLPGGAEQYF. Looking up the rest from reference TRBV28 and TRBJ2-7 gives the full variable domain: DVKVTQSSRYLVKRTGEKVFLECVQDMDHENMFWYRQDPGLGLRLIYFSYDVKMKEKGDIPEGYSVSREKKERFSLILESASTNQTSMYLCASSLPGGAEQYFGPGTRLTVT.

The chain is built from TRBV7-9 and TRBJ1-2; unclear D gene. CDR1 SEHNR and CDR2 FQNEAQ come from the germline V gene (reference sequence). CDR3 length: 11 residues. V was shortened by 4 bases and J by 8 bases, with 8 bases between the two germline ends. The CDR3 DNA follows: TGTGCCAGCAGCTCTGGCCGGGGCTACACCTTC. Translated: CASSSGRGYTF. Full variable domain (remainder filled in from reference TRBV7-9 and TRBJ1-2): DTGVSQNPRHKITKRGQNVTFRCDPISEHNRLYWYRQTLGQGPEFLTYFQNEAQLEKSRLLSDRFSAERPKGSFSTLEIQRTEQGDSAMYLCASSSGRGYTFGSGTRLTVV.

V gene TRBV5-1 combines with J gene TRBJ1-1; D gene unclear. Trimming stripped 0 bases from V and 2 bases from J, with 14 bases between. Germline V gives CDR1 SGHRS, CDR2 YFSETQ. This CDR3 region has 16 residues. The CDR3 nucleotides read TGCGCCAGCAGCTTGGACGGATTGGGCAGCAACACTGAAGCTTTCTTT. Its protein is CASSLDGLGSNTEAFF.

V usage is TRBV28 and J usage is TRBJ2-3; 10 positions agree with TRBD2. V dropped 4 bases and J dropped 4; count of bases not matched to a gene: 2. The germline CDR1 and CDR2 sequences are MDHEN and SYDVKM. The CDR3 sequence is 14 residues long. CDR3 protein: CASSSSGSSDTQYF. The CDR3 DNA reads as TGTGCCAGCAGTTCTAGCGGGAGTTCAGATACGCAGTATTTT. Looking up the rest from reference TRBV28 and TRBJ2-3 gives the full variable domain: DVKVTQSSRYLVKRTGEKVFLECVQDMDHENMFWYRQDPGLGLRLIYFSYDVKMKEKGDIPEGYSVSREKKERFSLILESASTNQTSMYLCASSSSGSSDTQYFGPGTRLTVL.

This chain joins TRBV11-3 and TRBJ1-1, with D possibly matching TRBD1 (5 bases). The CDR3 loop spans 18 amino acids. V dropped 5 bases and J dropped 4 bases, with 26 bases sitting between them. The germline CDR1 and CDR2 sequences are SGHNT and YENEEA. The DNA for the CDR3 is TGTGCCAGCAGCAAGCAGGCGGGACTCCTGAGAGGGTCCACTGAAGCTTTCTTT. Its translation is CASSKQAGLLRGSTEAFF.

This CDR3 is CASSFTGLYGYTF. The DNA of the CDR3 is TGTGCCAGCAGTTTCACAGGCCTCTATGGCTACACCTTC. This chain joins TRBV27 and TRBJ1-2; D might be TRBD1 (5 bases). Germline values: CDR1 MNHEY, CDR2 SMNVEV (reference sequence). The V end lost 3 bases, the J end lost 4 bases, and 9 bases lay between the germline ends. The CDR3 is 13 amino acids.

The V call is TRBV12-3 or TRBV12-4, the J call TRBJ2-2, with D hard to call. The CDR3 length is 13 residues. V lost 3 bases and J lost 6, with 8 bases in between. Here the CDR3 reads CASSFGPPGELFF. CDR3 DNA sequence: TGTGCCAGCAGTTTCGGGCCCCCCGGGGAGCTGTTTTTT.

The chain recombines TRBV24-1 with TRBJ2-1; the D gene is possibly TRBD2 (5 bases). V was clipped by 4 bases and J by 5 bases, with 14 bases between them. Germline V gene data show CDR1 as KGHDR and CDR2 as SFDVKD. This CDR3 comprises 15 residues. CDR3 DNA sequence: TGTGCCACCAGTGACCCTCGGACTGGAAACAATGAGCAGTTCTTC. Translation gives CATSDPRTGNNEQFF.